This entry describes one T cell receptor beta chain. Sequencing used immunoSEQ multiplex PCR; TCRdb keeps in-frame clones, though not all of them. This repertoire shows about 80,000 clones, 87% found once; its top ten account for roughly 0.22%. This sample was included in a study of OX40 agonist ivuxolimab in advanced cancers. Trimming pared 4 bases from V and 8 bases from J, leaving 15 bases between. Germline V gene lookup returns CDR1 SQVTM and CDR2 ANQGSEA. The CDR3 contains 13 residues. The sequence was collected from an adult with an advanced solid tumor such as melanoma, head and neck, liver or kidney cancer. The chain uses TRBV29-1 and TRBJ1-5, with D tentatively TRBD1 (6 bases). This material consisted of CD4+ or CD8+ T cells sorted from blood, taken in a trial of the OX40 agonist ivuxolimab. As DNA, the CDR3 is TGCAGCGTTGTGTTGAACAGGGATGAGCCCCAGCATTTT. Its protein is CSVVLNRDEPQHF.